Listed below are T cell receptor beta chains from one sample, sequenced in a study of T cell repertoires in cytomegalovirus infection. Their cognate antigens are unknown. TCRdb recomputed calls from the reads with MiXCR, one row per CDR3 protein. This table has about 130,000 distinct CDR3 sequences, over 30% appearing once. Sequenced material: CD8+ T cells from cultured PBMCs, taken from culture after CMV antigen stimulation. These receptor sequences come from a human donor in good health (CMV status not recorded). Some clones in this sample may be carry-over from other donors' samples. Both conserved end residues are trimmed from each CDR3.

length	V	J	CDR3
11	TRBV7-7	TRBJ2-1	ASSPGHWNEQF
14	TRBV12-3/TRBV12-4	TRBJ2-7	ASSFRAGTPGYEQY
12	TRBV27	TRBJ1-5	ASSSRGTNQPQH
11	TRBV7-6	TRBJ2-5	ASSHWGRETQY
17	TRBV5-1	TRBJ2-1	ASSPGLAGAWAAYNEQF
14	TRBV7-2	TRBJ2-1	ASSLEVPAGIDEQF
12	TRBV6-5	TRBJ2-1	ASSYGDPYNEQF
12	TRBV12-3/TRBV12-4	TRBJ1-2	ASSLGTGHYGYT
12	TRBV19	TRBJ2-1	ASSGLGGLNEQF
13	TRBV7-9	TRBJ2-3	ASSFRPMSTDTQY
12	TRBV4-3	TRBJ2-7	ASSSGTGALEQY
12	TRBV28	TRBJ2-7	ASSLSDRGGEQY
13	TRBV5-4	TRBJ1-3	ASSSGGANGNTIY
17	TRBV7-8	TRBJ2-1	ASSLRGSGGSRSYNEQF
13	TRBV7-9	TRBJ1-1	ASSPPIALNTEAF
11	TRBV7-9	TRBJ2-7	ASSSPGSGEQY
14	TRBV4-3	TRBJ1-4	ASSQSDRGDLEKLF
14	TRBV6-2/TRBV6-3	TRBJ2-1	ASRLRLAGAHNEQF
13	TRBV6-6	TRBJ2-2	ASSLEGAVGGELF
17	TRBV6-2/TRBV6-3	TRBJ1-5	ASSPFLGMGTYSNQPQH
11	TRBV7-9	TRBJ2-5	ASSVAGGETQY
13	TRBV7-2	TRBJ1-1	ASSDTAGSHTEAF
13	TRBV9	TRBJ2-7	ASSAGAGDSYEQY
14	TRBV6-1	TRBJ2-3	ASSGHRVLSTDTQY
14	TRBV4-2	TRBJ2-7	ASSPGLAGGEYEQY
12	TRBV4-1	TRBJ2-1	ASSQDSGENEQF
17	TRBV5-1	TRBJ2-2	ASSLNYRGVGSNTGELF
15	TRBV4-2	TRBJ2-4	ASSPRRGQGHRNIQY
10	TRBV12-3/TRBV12-4	TRBJ1-1	ASSFMDTEAF
12	TRBV7-8	TRBJ2-1	ASSSGVRENEQF
19	TRBV20-1	TRBJ2-1	SARVVMDLGSGGPAYNEQF
13	TRBV5-1	TRBJ1-2	ASSLGVTGFDGYT
13	TRBV7-2	TRBJ1-1	ASSCIPGVGSEAF
14	TRBV5-6	TRBJ2-1	ASSLALAGLENEQF
14	TRBV7-4	TRBJ2-1	ASSRQGSFPDNEQF
16	TRBV28	TRBJ2-1	ASSSGLAGGGFYNEQF
11	TRBV6-1	TRBJ1-5	ASRRVPSQPQH
14	TRBV27	TRBJ2-1	ASSPLRSGMGTEQF
14	TRBV7-9	TRBJ2-5	ASSFASGGAQETQY
15	TRBV4-1	TRBJ2-2	ASSHRQGTGVRGELF
14	TRBV7-8	TRBJ2-1	ASSLDGVGPYNEQF
12	TRBV6-6	TRBJ1-1	ASSYSGLNTEAF
12	TRBV7-2	TRBJ2-1	ASSIAGGYNEQF
16	TRBV11-2	TRBJ2-5	ASSLGRSTAGGGETQY
13	TRBV19	TRBJ1-1	ASSVSGWVNTEAF
13	TRBV3-1	TRBJ2-1	ASSLGLAGLNEQF
13	TRBV3-1	TRBJ2-7	ASSKDDDGSYEQY
15	TRBV7-8	TRBJ1-1	ASSLSSVGTVNTEAF
16	TRBV5-5	TRBJ1-1	ASSEREAGFVDRTEAF
14	TRBV7-2	TRBJ2-5	ASSLVSGESQETQY
12	TRBV6-4	TRBJ2-2	ASSDEGDTGELF
13	TRBV7-6	TRBJ2-1	ASSLGGGPYNEQF
13	TRBV20-1	TRBJ2-7	SARSGTGGLYEQY
12	TRBV20-1	TRBJ2-7	SARDRQGSDEQY
12	TRBV4-1	TRBJ1-5	ASSQGRGDQPQH
12	TRBV7-2	TRBJ2-5	ASSSLYGAETQY
11	TRBV4-1	TRBJ2-3	ASSQGLTDTQY
9	TRBV19	TRBJ1-1	ASKEGHEAF
11	TRBV19	TRBJ2-7	ASSMGTKYEQY